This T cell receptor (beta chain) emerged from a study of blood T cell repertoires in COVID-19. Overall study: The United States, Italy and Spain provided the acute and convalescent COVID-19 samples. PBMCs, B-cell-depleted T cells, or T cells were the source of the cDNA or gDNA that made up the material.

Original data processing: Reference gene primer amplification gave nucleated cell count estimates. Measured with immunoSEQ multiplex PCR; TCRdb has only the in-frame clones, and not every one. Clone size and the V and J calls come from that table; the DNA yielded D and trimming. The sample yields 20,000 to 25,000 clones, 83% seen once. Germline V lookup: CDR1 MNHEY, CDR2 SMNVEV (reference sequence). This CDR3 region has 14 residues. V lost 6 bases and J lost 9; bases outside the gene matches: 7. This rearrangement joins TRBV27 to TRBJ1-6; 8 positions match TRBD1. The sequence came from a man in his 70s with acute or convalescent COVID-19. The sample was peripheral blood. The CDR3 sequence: CASRATGEGSPLHF. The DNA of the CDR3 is TGTGCCAGCAGGGCGACAGGGGAGGGTTCACCCCTCCACTTT.